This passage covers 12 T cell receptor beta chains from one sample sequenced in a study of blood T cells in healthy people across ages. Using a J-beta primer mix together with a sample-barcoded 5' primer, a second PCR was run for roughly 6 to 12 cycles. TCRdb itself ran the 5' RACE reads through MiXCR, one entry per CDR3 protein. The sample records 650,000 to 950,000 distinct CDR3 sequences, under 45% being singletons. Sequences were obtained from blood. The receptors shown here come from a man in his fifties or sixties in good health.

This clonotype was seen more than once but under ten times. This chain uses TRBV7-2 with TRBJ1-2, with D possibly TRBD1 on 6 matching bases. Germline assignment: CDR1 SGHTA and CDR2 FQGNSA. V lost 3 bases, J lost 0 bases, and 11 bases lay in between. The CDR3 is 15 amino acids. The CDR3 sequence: CASSFKPGANYGYTF. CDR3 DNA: TGTGCCAGCAGCTTTAAACCAGGGGCTAACTATGGCTACACCTTC.

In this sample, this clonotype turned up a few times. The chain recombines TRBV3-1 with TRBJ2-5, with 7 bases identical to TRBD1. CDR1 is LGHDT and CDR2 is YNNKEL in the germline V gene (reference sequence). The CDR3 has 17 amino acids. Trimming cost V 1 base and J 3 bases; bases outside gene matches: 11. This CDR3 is CASSQAPWTGRKETQYF. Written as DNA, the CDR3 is TGTGCCAGCAGCCAAGCCCCCTGGACAGGTCGGAAAGAGACCCAGTACTTC.

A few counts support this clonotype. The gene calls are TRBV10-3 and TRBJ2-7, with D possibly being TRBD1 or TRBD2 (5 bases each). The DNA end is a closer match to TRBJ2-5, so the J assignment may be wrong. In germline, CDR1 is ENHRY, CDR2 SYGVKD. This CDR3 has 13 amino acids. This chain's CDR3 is CATARGVGETQYF. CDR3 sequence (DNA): TGTGCCACGGCGAGGGGTGTAGGAGAGACCCAGTACTTC.

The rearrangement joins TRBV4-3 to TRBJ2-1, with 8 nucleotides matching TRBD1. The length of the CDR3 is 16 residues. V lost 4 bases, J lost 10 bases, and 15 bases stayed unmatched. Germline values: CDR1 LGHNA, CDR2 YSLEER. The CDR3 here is CASSRGIAGQAGEQFF. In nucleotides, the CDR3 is TGCGCCAGCAGCCGAGGGATCGCGGGACAGGCGGGGGAGCAGTTCTTC.

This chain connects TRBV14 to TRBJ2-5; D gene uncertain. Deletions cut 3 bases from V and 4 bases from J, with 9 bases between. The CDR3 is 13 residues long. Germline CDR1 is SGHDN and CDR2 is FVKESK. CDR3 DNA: TGTGCCAGCAGCCATAATGTCATAGAGACCCAGTACTTC. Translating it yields CASSHNVIETQYF. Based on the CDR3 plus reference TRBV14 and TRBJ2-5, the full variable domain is EAGVTQFPSHSVIEKGQTVTLRCDPISGHDNLYWYRRVMGKEIKFLLHFVKESKQDESGMPNNRFLAERTGGTYSTLKVQPAELEDSGVYFCASSHNVIETQYFGPGTRLLVL.

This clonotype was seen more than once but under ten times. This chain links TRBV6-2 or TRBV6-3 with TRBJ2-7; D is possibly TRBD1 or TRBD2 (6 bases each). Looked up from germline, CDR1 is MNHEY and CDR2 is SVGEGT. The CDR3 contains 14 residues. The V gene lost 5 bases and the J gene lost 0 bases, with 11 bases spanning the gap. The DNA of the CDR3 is TGTGCCAGCAGTGCGGGACATCCCTCCTACGAGCAGTACTTC. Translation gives CASSAGHPSYEQYF.

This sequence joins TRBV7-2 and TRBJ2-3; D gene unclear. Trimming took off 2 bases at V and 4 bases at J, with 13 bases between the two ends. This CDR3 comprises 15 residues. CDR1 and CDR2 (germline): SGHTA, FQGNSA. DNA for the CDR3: TGTGCCAGCAGCTTACCAGCCCTCATTCCAGATACGCAGTATTTT. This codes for CASSLPALIPDTQYF.

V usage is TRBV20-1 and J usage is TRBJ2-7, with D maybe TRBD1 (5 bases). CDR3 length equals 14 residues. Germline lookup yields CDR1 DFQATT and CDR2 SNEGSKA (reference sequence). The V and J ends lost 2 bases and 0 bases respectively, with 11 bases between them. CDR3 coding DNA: TGCAGTGCTAGATCAGGACAAAGCTCCTACGAGCAGTACTTC. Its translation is CSARSGQSSYEQYF.

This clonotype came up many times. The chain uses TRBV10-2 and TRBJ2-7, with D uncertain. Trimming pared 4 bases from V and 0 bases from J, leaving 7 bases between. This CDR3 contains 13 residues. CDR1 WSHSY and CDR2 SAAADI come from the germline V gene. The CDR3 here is CASSGRSSYEQYF. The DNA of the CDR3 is TGCGCCAGCAGTGGGAGAAGCTCCTACGAGCAGTACTTC.

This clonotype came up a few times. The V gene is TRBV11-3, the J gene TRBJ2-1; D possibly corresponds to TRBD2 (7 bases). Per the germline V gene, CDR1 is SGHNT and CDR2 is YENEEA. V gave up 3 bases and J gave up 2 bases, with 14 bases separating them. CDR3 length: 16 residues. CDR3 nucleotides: TGTGCCAGCAGCTTTTGGGGGGGGGCCGCCTACAATGAGCAGTTCTTC. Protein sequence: CASSFWGGAAYNEQFF.

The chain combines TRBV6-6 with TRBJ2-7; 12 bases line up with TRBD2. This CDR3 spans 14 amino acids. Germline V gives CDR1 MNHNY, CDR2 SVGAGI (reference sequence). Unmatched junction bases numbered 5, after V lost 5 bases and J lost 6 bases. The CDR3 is CASSGLAGTGEQYF. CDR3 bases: TGTGCCAGCAGTGGACTAGCGGGGACAGGCGAGCAGTACTTC.

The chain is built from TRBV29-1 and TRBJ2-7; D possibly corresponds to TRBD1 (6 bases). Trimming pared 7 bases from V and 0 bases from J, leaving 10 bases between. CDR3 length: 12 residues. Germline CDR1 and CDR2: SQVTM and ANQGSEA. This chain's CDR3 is CSGGTTSYEQYF. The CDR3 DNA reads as TGCAGCGGGGGGACAACCTCCTACGAGCAGTACTTC.